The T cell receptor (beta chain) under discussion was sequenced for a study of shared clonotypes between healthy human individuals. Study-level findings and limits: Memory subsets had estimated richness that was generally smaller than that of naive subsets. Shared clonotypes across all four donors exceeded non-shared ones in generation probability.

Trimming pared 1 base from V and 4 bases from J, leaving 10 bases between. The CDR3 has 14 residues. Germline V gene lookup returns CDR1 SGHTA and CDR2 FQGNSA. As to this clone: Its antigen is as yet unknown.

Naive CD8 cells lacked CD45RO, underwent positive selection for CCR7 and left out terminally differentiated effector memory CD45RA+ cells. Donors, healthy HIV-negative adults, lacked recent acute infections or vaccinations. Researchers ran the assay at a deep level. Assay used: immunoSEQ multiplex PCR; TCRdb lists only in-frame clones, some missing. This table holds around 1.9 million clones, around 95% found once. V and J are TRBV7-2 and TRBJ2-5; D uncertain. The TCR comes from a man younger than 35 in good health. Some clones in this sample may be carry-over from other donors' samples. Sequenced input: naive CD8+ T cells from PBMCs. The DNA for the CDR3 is TGTGCCAGCAGCTTAGTTATCGGTCTAGAGACCCAGTACTTC. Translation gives CASSLVIGLETQYF.